The following is a T cell receptor (beta chain) sequence with its context. Its antigen is currently unknown. Profiled with immunoSEQ multiplex PCR; TCRdb holds only in-frame clones, not every one. The sample lists about 32,000 clones; 60% to 80% were seen once. The sample originates from a study of T cells in narcolepsy. General study results and limits: In some patient and control memory CD4+ samples, autoreactive clones were absent.

The clonotype comes from a human donor in good health. Sequenced input: memory (CD45RA-) CD4+ T cells from blood.

The CDR3 DNA reads as TGTGCCAGTAGTACCCGGACAGGGGCCGATAACTATGGCTACACCTTC. Translation: CASSTRTGADNYGYTF. V and J are TRBV19 and TRBJ1-2; TRBD1 matches at 9 bases. The V segment lost 4 bases and the J segment 1 base; nucleotides outside the gene matches: 7. Germline loops: CDR1 LNHDA, CDR2 SQIVND (reference sequence). The CDR3 length is 16 residues. Using reference TRBV19 and TRBJ1-2 for the parts outside the CDR3, the full variable domain is DGGITQSPKYLFRKEGQNVTLSCEQNLNHDAMYWYRQDPGQGLRLIYYSQIVNDFQKGDIAEGYSVSREKKESFPLTVTSAQKNPTAFYLCASSTRTGADNYGYTFGSGTRLTVV.